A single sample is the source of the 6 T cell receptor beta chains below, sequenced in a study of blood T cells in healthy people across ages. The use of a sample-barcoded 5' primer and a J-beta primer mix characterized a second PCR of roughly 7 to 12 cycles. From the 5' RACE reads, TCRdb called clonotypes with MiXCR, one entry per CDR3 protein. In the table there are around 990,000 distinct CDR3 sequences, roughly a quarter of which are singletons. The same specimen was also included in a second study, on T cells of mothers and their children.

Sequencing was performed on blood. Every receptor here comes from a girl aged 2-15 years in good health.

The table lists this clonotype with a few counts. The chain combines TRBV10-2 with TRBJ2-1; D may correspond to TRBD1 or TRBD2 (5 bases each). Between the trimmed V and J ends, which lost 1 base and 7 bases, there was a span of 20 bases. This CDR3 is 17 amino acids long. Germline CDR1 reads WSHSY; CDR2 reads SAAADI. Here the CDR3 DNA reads TGCGCCAGCAGTGAGTGGGGAGACTGGGGCGGACGGAATGAGCAGTTCTTC. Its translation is CASSEWGDWGGRNEQFF.

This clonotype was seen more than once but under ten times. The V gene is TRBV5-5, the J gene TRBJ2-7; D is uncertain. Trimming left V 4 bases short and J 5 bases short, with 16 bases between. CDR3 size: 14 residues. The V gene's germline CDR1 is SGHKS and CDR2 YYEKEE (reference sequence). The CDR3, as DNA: TGTGCCAGCAGCCCCCAATCTCGGCGTCACGAGCAGTACTTC. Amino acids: CASSPQSRRHEQYF.

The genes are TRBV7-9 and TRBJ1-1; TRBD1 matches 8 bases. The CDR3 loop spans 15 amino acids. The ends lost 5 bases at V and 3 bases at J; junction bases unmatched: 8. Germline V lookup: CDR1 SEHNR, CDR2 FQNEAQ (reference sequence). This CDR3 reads CASSPGTGHDTEAFF. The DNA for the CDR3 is TGTGCCAGCAGCCCTGGGACAGGCCATGACACTGAAGCTTTCTTT.

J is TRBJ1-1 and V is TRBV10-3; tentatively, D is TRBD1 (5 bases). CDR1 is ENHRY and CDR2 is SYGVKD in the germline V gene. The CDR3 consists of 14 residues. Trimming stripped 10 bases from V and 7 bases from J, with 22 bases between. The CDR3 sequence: CATHQRWGGDEAFF. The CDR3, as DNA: TGTGCCACACATCAACGCTGGGGAGGGGATGAAGCTTTCTTT.

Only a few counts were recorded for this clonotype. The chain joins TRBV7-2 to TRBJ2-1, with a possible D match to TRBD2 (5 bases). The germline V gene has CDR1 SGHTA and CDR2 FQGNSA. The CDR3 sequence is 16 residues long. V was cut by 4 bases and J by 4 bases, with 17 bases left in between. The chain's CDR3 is CASSSDLDIYYNEQFF. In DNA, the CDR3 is TGTGCCAGCAGCTCGGACTTAGACATCTATTACAATGAGCAGTTCTTC.

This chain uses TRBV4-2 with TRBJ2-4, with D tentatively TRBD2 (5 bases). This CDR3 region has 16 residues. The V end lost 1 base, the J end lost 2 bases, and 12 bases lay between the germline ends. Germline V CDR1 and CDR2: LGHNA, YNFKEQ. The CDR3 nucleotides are TGTGCCAGCAGCCAAGGGCCACCCGGGACCAAAAACATTCAGTACTTC. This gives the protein CASSQGPPGTKNIQYF.